This T cell receptor (beta chain) was profiled in a study of cytomegalovirus exposure and HLA in healthy donors. Study-level findings and limits: It was likely that a cluster of highly shared sequence variants was a sequencing artifact. Accurate prediction of HLA-A and HLA-B alleles (for most subjects) was reportedly achieved from TCR beta sequences.

The V gene lost 0 bases and the J gene lost 0 bases, with 12 bases spanning the gap. The CDR3 consists of 15 residues. From germline, CDR1 is SQVTM and CDR2 ANQGSEA. A multiplex PCR was run with 60 Vbeta primers and 13 Jbeta primers. Clones were sequenced by immunoSEQ multiplex PCR, and TCRdb holds only the in-frame ones, with some missing. The sample consists of approximately 200,000 clones, roughly 80% of them appearing once. About this clone itself: Antigen unknown.

The TCR comes from a woman younger than 45 in good health and CMV-seropositive. The rearrangement joins TRBV29-1 to TRBJ2-7; D possibly corresponds to TRBD1 (6 bases). Sequencing input: PBMCs. This CDR3 is CSVEDRTVSSYEQYF. CDR3 DNA: TGCAGCGTTGAAGATCGGACAGTATCCTCCTACGAGCAGTACTTC.